The sequence of this T cell receptor (beta chain) was determined in a study of T-cell reconstitution after alpha-beta-depleted transplantation in children. A TCRbeta library incorporating unique molecular identifiers was prepared. TCRdb redid the calling of the PCR reads with MiXCR, one entry per CDR3 protein. The sample comprises more than 200,000 distinct CDR3 sequences, under 20% of which are singletons, and around two fifths rests with the top ten. A few counts support this clonotype. As yet, its antigen is unknown. Germline CDR1 SGHTA, CDR2 FQGNSA. The CDR3 consists of 15 residues. The V end was cut by 0 bases, the J end by 9 bases, with 12 bases between. General study points: Expanded clones from the graft, numbering several hundred, reportedly supplied alpha-beta T cells about two months after transplant. Counts and diversity of T cells one year after transplant came mostly from newly produced T cells.

This sequence originates from a male patient under 10 years old who had a stem cell transplant for acute lymphoblastic leukemia, so the T cells may come from the graft donor. Here the sequenced sample was PBMCs, mostly from graft donor cells, taken 360 days after TCRalphabeta/CD19-depleted stem cell transplant. The chain uses TRBV7-2 and TRBJ1-6, with D unclear. CDR3 sequence reads: CASSLAPDFSSPLHF. The CDR3 region has the DNA TGTGCCAGCAGCTTAGCCCCTGATTTCAGTTCACCCCTCCACTTT.